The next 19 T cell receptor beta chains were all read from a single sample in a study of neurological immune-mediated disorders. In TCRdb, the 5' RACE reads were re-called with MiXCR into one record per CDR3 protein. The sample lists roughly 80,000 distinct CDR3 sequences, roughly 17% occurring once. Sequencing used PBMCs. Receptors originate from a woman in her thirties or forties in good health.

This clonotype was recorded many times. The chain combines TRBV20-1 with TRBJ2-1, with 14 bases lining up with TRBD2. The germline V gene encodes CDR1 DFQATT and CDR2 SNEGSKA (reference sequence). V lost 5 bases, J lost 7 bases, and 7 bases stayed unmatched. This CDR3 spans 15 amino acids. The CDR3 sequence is CSAHRGLAGANEQFF. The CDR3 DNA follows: TGCAGTGCTCACCGGGGACTAGCGGGAGCAAATGAGCAGTTCTTC.

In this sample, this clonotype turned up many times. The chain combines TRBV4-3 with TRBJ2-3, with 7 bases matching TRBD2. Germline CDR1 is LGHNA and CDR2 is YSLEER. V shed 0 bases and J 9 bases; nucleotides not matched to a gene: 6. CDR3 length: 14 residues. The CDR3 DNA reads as TGCGCCAGCAGCCAAGACAGATCCGGGGGGACGCAGTATTTT. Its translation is CASSQDRSGGTQYF.

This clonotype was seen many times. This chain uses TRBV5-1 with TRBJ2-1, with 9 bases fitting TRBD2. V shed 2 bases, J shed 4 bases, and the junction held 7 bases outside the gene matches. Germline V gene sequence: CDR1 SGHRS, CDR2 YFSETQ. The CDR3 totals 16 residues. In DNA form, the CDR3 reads TGCGCCAGCAGCTTCAGCGGGGGGAATAGTTACAATGAGCAGTTCTTC. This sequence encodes CASSFSGGNSYNEQFF.

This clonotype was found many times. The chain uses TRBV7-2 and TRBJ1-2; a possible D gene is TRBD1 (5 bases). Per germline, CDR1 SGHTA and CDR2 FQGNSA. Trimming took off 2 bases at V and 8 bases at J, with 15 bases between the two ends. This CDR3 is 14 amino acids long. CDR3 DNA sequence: TGTGCCAGCAGCTTACAGCAGGGATCGGGCGGCTACACCTTC. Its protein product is CASSLQQGSGGYTF.

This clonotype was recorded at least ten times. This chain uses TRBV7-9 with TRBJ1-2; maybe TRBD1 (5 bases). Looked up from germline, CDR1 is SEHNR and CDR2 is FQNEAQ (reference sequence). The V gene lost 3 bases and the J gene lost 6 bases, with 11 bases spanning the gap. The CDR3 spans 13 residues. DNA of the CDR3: TGTGCCAGCAGCTTCGGGGGGACGGATGGCTACACCTTC. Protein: CASSFGGTDGYTF.

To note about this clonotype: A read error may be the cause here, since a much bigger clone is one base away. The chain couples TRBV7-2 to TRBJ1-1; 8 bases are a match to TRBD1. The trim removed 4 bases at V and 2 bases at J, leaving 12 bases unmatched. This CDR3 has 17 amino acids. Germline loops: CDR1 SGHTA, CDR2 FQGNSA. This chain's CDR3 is CASSSSWTGSINTEAFF. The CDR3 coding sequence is TGTGCCAGCAGCTCCTCCTGGACAGGGTCGATAAACACTGAAGCTTTCTTT.

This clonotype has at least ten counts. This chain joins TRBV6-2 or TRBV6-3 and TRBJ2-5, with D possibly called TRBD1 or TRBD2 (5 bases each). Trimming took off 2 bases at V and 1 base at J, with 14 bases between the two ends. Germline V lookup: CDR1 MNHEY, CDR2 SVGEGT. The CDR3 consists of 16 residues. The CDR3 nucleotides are TGTGCCAGCAGTTACACTCCGGGACGGCCCCAAGAGACCCAGTACTTC. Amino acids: CASSYTPGRPQETQYF.

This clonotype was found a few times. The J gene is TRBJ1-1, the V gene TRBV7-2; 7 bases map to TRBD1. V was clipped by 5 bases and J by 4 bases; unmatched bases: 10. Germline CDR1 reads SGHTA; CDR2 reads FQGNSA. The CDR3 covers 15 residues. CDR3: CASSPLVGGSTEAFF. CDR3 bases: TGTGCCAGCAGCCCTCTAGTAGGGGGCAGCACTGAAGCTTTCTTT.

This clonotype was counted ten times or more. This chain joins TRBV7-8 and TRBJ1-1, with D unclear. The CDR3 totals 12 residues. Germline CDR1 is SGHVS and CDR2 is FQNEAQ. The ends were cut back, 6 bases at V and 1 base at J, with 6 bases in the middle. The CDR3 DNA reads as TGTGCCAGCAGTAGGAAGAACACTGAAGCTTTCTTT. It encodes CASSRKNTEAFF.

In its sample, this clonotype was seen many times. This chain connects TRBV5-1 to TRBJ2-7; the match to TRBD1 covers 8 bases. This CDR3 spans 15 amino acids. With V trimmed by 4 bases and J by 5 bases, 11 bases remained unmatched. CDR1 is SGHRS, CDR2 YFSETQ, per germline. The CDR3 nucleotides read TGCGCCAGCAGCGGGGGACAGGTGATTTTCGACGAGCAGTACTTC. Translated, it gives CASSGGQVIFDEQYF.

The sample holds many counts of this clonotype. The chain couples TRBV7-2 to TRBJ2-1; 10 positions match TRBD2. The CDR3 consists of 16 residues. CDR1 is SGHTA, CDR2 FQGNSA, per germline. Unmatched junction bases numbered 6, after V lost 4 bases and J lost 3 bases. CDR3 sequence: CASSSVAGGSYNEQFF. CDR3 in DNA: TGTGCCAGCAGCTCTGTAGCGGGGGGCAGCTACAATGAGCAGTTCTTC. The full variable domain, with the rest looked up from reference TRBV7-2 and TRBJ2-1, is GAGVSQSPSNKVTEKGKDVELRCDPISGHTALYWYRQSLGQGLEFLIYFQGNSAPDKSGLPSDRFSAERTGGSVSTLTIQRTQQEDSAVYLCASSSVAGGSYNEQFFGPGTRLTVL.

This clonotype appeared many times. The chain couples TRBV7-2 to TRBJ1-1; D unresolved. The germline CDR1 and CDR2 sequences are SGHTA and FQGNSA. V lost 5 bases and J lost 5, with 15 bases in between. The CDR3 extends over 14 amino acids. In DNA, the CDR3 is TGTGCCAGCAGCCCCGCTGGGCGAGGGACTGAAGCTTTCTTT. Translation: CASSPAGRGTEAFF.

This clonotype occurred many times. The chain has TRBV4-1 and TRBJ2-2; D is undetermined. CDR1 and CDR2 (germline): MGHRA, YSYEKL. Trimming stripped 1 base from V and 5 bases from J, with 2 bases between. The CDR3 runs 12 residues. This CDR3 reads CASSQVTGELFF. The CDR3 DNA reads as TGCGCCAGCAGCCAAGTTACCGGGGAGCTGTTTTTT.

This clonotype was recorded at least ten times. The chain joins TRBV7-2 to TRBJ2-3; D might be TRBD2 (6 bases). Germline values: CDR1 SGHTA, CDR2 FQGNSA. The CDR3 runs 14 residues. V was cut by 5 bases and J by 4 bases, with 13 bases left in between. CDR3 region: CASSQGLRADTQYF. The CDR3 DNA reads TGTGCCAGCAGCCAGGGACTTCGCGCAGATACGCAGTATTTT.

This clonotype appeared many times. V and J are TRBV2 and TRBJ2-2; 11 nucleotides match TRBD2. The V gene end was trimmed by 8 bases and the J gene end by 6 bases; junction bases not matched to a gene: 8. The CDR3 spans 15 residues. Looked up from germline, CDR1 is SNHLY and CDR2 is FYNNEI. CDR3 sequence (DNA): TGTGCCAGCTGGGGACTAGCGGCCGGCCCCGGGGAGCTGTTTTTT. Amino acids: CASWGLAAGPGELFF.

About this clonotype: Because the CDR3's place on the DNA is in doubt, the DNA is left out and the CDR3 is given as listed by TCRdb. The CDR3 sequence is CASSFYICRGAIGTEAFF. The V call is TRBV5-6, the J call TRBJ1-1; the D call in the table, TRBD1, was not verified against the DNA. With termini counted, the CDR3 has 18 amino acids. Germline lookup yields CDR1 SGHDT and CDR2 YYEEEE.

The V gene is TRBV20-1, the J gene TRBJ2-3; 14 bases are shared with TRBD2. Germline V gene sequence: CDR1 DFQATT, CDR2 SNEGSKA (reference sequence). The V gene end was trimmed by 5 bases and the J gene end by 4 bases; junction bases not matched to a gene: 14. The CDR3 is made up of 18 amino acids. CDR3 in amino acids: CSAESPGLAGAPPDTQYF. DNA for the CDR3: TGCAGTGCTGAATCACCGGGACTAGCGGGAGCCCCCCCAGATACGCAGTATTTT.

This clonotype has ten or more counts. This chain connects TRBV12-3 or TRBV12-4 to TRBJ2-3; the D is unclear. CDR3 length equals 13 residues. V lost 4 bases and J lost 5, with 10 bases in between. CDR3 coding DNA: TGTGCCAGCAGTTCCCCAGGACGAGATACGCAGTATTTT. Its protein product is CASSSPGRDTQYF.

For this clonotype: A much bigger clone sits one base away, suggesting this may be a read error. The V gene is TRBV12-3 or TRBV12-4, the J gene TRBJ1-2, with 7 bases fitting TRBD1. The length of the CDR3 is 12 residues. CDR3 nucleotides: TGTTCCAGCAGTTCACAGGGGAATGGCTACACCTTC. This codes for CSSSSQGNGYTF.